The source of this TCR beta chain is a study of shared clonotypes between healthy human individuals. Study summary: Two women and a few men aged 18 to 49 served as donors. Study-wide findings and caveats: Shared clonotypes across all four donors exceeded non-shared ones in generation probability.

This clone was recorded only once. Antigen unknown. The CDR3 covers 16 residues. Germline CDR1 is MDHEN and CDR2 is SYDVKM. Trimming removed 1 base at V and 8 bases at J, with 18 bases between. Profiled with immunoSEQ multiplex PCR; TCRdb holds only in-frame clones, not every one. The repertoire holds 600,000 to 750,000 clones, with about two thirds as singletons. The sequenced sample was memory CD4+ T cells sorted from blood. Specified subset: CD45RA-negative fraction. The TCR comes from a woman in her thirties in good health. The chain joins TRBV28 to TRBJ2-1; D perhaps matches TRBD2 (5 bases). For the CDR3, the DNA is TGTGCCAGCAGTTTATATGGGCGGCCGGGATACCATGAGCAGTTCTTC. Protein product: CASSLYGRPGYHEQFF.